The present TCR beta chain was sequenced within a study of vaccination and CD4 T cells after COVID-19. Overall study context: By nasal swab PCR, the convalescent patients were SARS-CoV-2 positive, with under 10 mild cases and one severe. Post-vaccine sampling followed dose two by a median roughly 76 days (range 14 to 241). Some control cultures received a CEFX pool, which served as the positive control. Others received an HIV-1 Nef pool or no peptide.

The Oncomine TCR Beta short-read assay sequenced DNA from cultured CD4+ T cells. Each CDR3 protein is one row after TCRdb ran MiXCR on the PCR reads. This sample has about 20,000 distinct CDR3 sequences, with roughly a quarter found just once. CDR3 size: 14 residues. After removal of 5 bases from V and 5 bases from J, the junction contained 5 bases not matched to a gene. Germline V gene lookup returns CDR1 SGHAT and CDR2 FQNNGV. In its sample, this clonotype was seen a few times. Its antigen is as yet unknown. Treatment indicated: roughly 11-day PBMC culture with coronavirus spike peptide pools or control peptides (ViraFEST assay). ViraFEST grew antigen-specific T cells using peptide pools, then sequenced TCRs.

This TCR was sampled from a human donor with COVID-19. The chain recombines TRBV11-2 with TRBJ1-2; 10 nucleotides line up with TRBD1. The sample comprised cultured CD4+ T cells from blood. CDR3 sequence reads: CASSIRQGAYGYTF. Here the CDR3 DNA reads TGTGCCAGCAGCATAAGACAGGGGGCTTATGGCTACACCTTC. Full variable domain (missing parts from reference TRBV11-2 and TRBJ1-2): EAGVAQSPRYKIIEKRQSVAFWCNPISGHATLYWYQQILGQGPKLLIQFQNNGVVDDSQLPKDRFSAERLKGVDSTLKIQPAKLEDSAVYLCASSIRQGAYGYTFGSGTRLTVV.